The clone carrying this TCR beta chain was picked up many times. Germline values: CDR1 DFQATT, CDR2 SNEGSKA (reference sequence). This CDR3 has 17 residues. The ends lost 3 bases at V and 4 bases at J; junction bases unmatched: 10. Molecular barcoding with unique molecular identifiers was used for the TCRbeta library. TCRdb re-analysed the PCR reads in MiXCR, keeping a single row per CDR3 protein. The table includes 200,000 to 250,000 distinct CDR3 sequences, under 9.5% detected once. The data were taken from a study of T-cell reconstitution after alpha-beta-depleted transplantation in children. The chain links TRBV20-1 to TRBJ2-5; 14 bases are shared with TRBD2. The receptor's source is a human donor who donated a stem cell graft to a child with acute lymphoblastic leukemia. The sequences come from PBMCs from the stem cell graft donor, collected from the stem cell graft. This CDR3 reads CSASRDGTSGGGETQYF. DNA for the CDR3: TGCAGTGCTAGTAGGGATGGGACTAGCGGGGGAGGAGAGACCCAGTACTTC.